The 17 T cell receptor beta chains below come from one sample, sequenced in a study of blood T cells in healthy people across ages. For the second PCR, which ran for roughly 7 to 11 cycles, a sample-barcoded 5' primer and a J-beta primer mix were used. TCRdb reprocessed the 5' RACE reads via MiXCR and lists one record per CDR3 protein. The sample lists 600,000 or so distinct CDR3 sequences; around 48% were seen once. The sample comprised blood. These receptor sequences come from a man of 80 years or more in good health.

Concerning this clonotype itself: With a much larger clone just one base away, this may be a read error. The J gene is TRBJ2-1, the V gene TRBV6-6; D not resolved. With the DNA end fitting TRBJ2-7 better, the J assignment may be wrong. CDR1 and CDR2 (germline): MNHNY, SVGAGI (reference sequence). The CDR3 sequence is 14 residues long. CDR3 sequence (DNA): TGTGCCAGCAGTGCCCTCGGCTCCTACAATGAGCAGTACTTC. This gives the protein CASSALGSYNEQYF.

The genes are TRBV2 and TRBJ2-5, with TRBD2 matching 8 bases. V trimming: 10 bases; J trimming: 2 bases; junction bases outside the gene matches: 6. The CDR3 runs to 13 residues. CDR1 and CDR2 from the germline V gene are SNHLY and FYNNEI. The CDR3 DNA is TGTGCCATACAAGCGGGAGAGCAAGAGACCCAGTACTTC. Its protein is CAIQAGEQETQYF.

The CDR3 bases are TGCGCCAGCAGCCCCGAACTCCGGGACAGCTACAATGAGCAGTTCTTC. Translation: CASSPELRDSYNEQFF. This chain connects TRBV5-1 to TRBJ2-1, with 7 bases identical to TRBD1. CDR3 length equals 16 residues. V was pared by 4 bases and J by 3 bases, with 10 bases of the junction left unmatched. CDR1 is SGHRS and CDR2 is YFSETQ in the germline V gene.

The gene calls are TRBV27 and TRBJ2-1; D not certain. Germline loops: CDR1 MNHEY, CDR2 SMNVEV (reference sequence). The CDR3 has 13 residues. V lost 6 bases and J lost 4, with 10 bases in between. CDR3 loop: CASRKSRYNEQFF. The CDR3 nucleotides are TGTGCCAGCAGAAAGTCTAGGTACAATGAGCAGTTCTTC.

The chain joins TRBV7-9 to TRBJ2-7; no definite D call. Judging by the DNA end, TRBJ2-5 fits better; the J call may be wrong. The CDR3 loop spans 15 amino acids. Per the germline V gene, CDR1 is SEHNR and CDR2 is FQNEAQ (reference sequence). CDR3 sequence: CASSSRKGSVETQYF. The CDR3 DNA reads TGTGCCAGCAGCTCCAGGAAGGGAAGCGTAGAGACCCAGTACTTC.

The chain combines TRBV29-1 with TRBJ2-2; tentatively, D is TRBD2 (6 bases). This CDR3 is built from 14 residues. Germline CDR1 SQVTM, CDR2 ANQGSEA. V lost 1 base and J 6 bases, leaving 12 bases between the germline ends. Here the CDR3 reads CSVEVRESSGELFF. The DNA for the CDR3 is TGCAGCGTTGAAGTCCGGGAGAGTTCCGGGGAGCTGTTTTTT.

This clonotype was observed a few times. The gene calls are TRBV12-3 or TRBV12-4 and TRBJ1-6; D is unresolved. V lost 2 bases and J 5 bases, leaving 7 bases between the germline ends. CDR3 length equals 14 residues. The CDR3 is CASSLRRDNSPLHF. DNA for the CDR3: TGTGCCAGCAGTTTACGGCGAGATAATTCACCCCTCCACTTT.

V is TRBV7-9 and J is TRBJ1-6; 7 bases line up with TRBD1. CDR1 and CDR2 (germline): SEHNR, FQNEAQ (reference sequence). Trimming at V came to 5 bases and at J to 2 bases, leaving 6 bases not matched to a gene. The CDR3 is made up of 16 amino acids. The CDR3 spells CASSQQTGPYNSPLHF. The DNA of the CDR3 is TGTGCCAGCAGCCAGCAGACAGGGCCCTATAATTCACCCCTCCACTTT. The whole variable domain, filled in from reference TRBV7-9 and TRBJ1-6, reads DTGVSQNPRHKITKRGQNVTFRCDPISEHNRLYWYRQTLGQGPEFLTYFQNEAQLEKSRLLSDRFSAERPKGSFSTLEIQRTEQGDSAMYLCASSQQTGPYNSPLHFGNGTRLTVT.

This clonotype was seen a single time. The CDR3 region has the DNA TGTGCCAGCAGCCCAACACTAGCGGAGAACTACAATGAGCAGTACTTC. This encodes CASSPTLAENYNEQYF. The chain is built from TRBV7-3 and TRBJ2-5, with 8 nucleotides matching TRBD2. The germline V gene encodes CDR1 SGHTA and CDR2 FQGTGA. The junction had 19 bases not matched to a gene; V was cut back by 5 bases and J by 11 bases. This CDR3 comprises 16 residues.

This clonotype was detected only a few times. This chain joins TRBV20-1 and TRBJ2-1; 13 positions agree with TRBD2. After removal of 4 bases from V and 1 base from J, the junction contained 7 bases not matched to a gene. The length of the CDR3 is 17 residues. Germline CDR1 and CDR2: DFQATT and SNEGSKA (reference sequence). CDR3 nucleotides: TGCAGTGCTATGGGACTAGCGGGAAGAAGGTCCTACAATGAGCAGTTCTTC. This gives the protein CSAMGLAGRRSYNEQFF.

The V call is TRBV29-1, the J call TRBJ2-5; 9 nucleotides agree with TRBD1. CDR1 and CDR2 from the germline V gene are SQVTM and ANQGSEA. V shed 6 bases and J 5 bases; nucleotides not matched to a gene: 10. The CDR3 is made up of 14 amino acids. CDR3 protein: CSVAGTGSGETQYF. As DNA, the CDR3 is TGCAGCGTGGCCGGGACAGGGTCTGGTGAGACCCAGTACTTC.

The chain carries TRBV11-2 and TRBJ2-5; D may correspond to TRBD1 or TRBD2 (5 bases each). The V gene lost 0 bases and the J gene lost 5 bases, with 13 bases spanning the gap. The CDR3 loop spans 15 amino acids. CDR1 and CDR2 (germline): SGHAT, FQNNGV. The CDR3 nucleotides are TGTGCCAGCAGCTTAGATGCCGGGGCATGGGAGACCCAGTACTTC. Its translation is CASSLDAGAWETQYF. The full variable domain, its missing parts supplied by reference TRBV11-2 and TRBJ2-5, is EAGVAQSPRYKIIEKRQSVAFWCNPISGHATLYWYQQILGQGPKLLIQFQNNGVVDDSQLPKDRFSAERLKGVDSTLKIQPAKLEDSAVYLCASSLDAGAWETQYFGPGTRLLVL.

The chain uses TRBV7-2 and TRBJ1-5; D is possibly TRBD1 (5 bases). This CDR3 spans 15 amino acids. CDR1 SGHTA and CDR2 FQGNSA come from the germline V gene. Between the trimmed V and J ends, which lost 1 base and 5 bases, there was a span of 12 bases. CDR3 nucleotides: TGTGCCAGCAGCTTAGGCCGGGACCCAGATCAGCCCCAGCATTTT. This encodes CASSLGRDPDQPQHF.

The rearrangement uses TRBV6-6 and TRBJ2-5; D gene uncertain. The DNA end lines up better with TRBJ2-7; the J call may be wrong. The CDR3 consists of 13 residues. Looked up from germline, CDR1 is MNHNY and CDR2 is SVGAGI (reference sequence). CDR3 protein: CASSAAPGYEQYF. The DNA for the CDR3 is TGTGCCAGCAGTGCCGCCCCAGGCTACGAGCAGTACTTC.

CDR3 nucleotides: TGTGCCAGCAGTGTATTGAGGAACACTGAAGCTTTCTTT. It encodes CASSVLRNTEAFF. V usage is TRBV27 and J usage is TRBJ1-1; D is unresolved. The germline V gene has CDR1 MNHEY and CDR2 SMNVEV (reference sequence). This CDR3 contains 13 residues. The ends were cut back, 5 bases at V and 1 base at J, with 8 bases in the middle.

This clonotype was recorded once. The rearrangement links TRBV5-1 to TRBJ2-6; D not certain. This CDR3 contains 14 residues. The V end was cut by 7 bases, the J end by 0 bases, with 8 bases between. CDR1 SGHRS and CDR2 YFSETQ come from the germline V gene. The CDR3 coding sequence is TGCGCCAGCGGAGATACCTCTGGGGCCAACGTCCTGACTTTC. It codes for CASGDTSGANVLTF.

This clonotype was recorded at least ten times. This chain joins TRBV6-5 and TRBJ1-2, with D tentatively TRBD1 (6 bases). Trimming took off 5 bases at V and 8 bases at J, with 21 bases between the two ends. Germline lookup yields CDR1 MNHEY and CDR2 SVGAGI. The CDR3 contains 15 residues. The CDR3 sequence is CASSPSPTGPGGYTF. The CDR3 nucleotides are TGTGCCAGCAGTCCTAGCCCAACAGGGCCTGGAGGCTACACCTTC.